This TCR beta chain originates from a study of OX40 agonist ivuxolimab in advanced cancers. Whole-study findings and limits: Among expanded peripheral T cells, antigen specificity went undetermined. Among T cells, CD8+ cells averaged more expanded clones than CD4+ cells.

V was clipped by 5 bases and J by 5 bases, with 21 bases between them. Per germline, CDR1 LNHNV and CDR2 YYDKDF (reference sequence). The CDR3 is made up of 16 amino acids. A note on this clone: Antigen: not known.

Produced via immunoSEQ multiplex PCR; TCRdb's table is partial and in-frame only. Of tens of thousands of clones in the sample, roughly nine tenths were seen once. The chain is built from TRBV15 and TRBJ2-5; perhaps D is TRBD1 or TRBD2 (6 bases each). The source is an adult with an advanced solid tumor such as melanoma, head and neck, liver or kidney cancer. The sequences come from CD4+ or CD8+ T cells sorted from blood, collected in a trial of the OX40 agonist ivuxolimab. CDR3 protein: CATSQGGGSGFETQYF. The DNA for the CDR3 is TGTGCCACCAGCCAAGGAGGGGGTTCGGGCTTCGAGACCCAGTACTTC.